This T cell receptor (beta chain) was sequenced for a study of blood T cell repertoires in COVID-19. Measured with immunoSEQ multiplex PCR; TCRdb has only the in-frame clones, and not every one. The sample has tens of thousands of clones, 80% to 90% seen once. Germline V gene data show CDR1 as SGDLS and CDR2 as YYNGEE. This CDR3 contains 15 residues. V shed 4 bases and J 4 bases; nucleotides not matched to a gene: 6. Input material: peripheral blood. This TCR derives from a woman aged 55-69 years with COVID-19, enrolled during active disease. This chain connects TRBV9 to TRBJ2-1; 9 bases align to TRBD2. The CDR3 reads CASSRSGSAYNEQFF. The DNA for the CDR3 is TGTGCCAGCAGCCGTAGCGGGAGTGCGTACAATGAGCAGTTCTTC.